What follows are 7 T cell receptor beta chains derived from one specimen sequenced in a study of T cells in localized non-small cell lung cancer. Only in-frame clones appear in the TCRdb table, and some are missing; sequencing was by immunoSEQ multiplex PCR. The sample shows around 100,000 clones, approximately 88% of them seen only once. The sequencing here drew on peripheral blood, taken before any cancer treatment. The source is a man aged 40-75 years with stage I squamous cell lung carcinoma.

The V call is TRBV14, the J call TRBJ2-3, with D perhaps matching TRBD2 (7 bases). CDR1 is SGHDN and CDR2 is FVKESK in the germline V gene. Deletions cut 4 bases from V and 1 base from J, with 15 bases between. This CDR3 comprises 16 residues. CDR3 DNA sequence: TGTGCCAGCAGCCTCACTATGCGGGGGCGCACAGATACGCAGTATTTT. Its protein is CASSLTMRGRTDTQYF.

The chain is built from TRBV11-2 and TRBJ2-7; TRBD2 might be the D (6 bases). V was clipped by 2 bases and J by 1 base, with 6 bases between them. The CDR3 totals 13 residues. CDR1 is SGHAT, CDR2 FQNNGV, per germline. The CDR3 nucleotides read TGTGCCAGCAGCTTACGGGAGTCCTACGAGCAGTACTTC. Translation: CASSLRESYEQYF.

The chain links TRBV27 to TRBJ2-1, with a weak D call TRBD1 (6 bases). The CDR3 sequence is 17 residues long. Trimming left V 6 bases short and J 2 bases short, with 20 bases between. Germline V gene data show CDR1 as MNHEY and CDR2 as SMNVEV (reference sequence). The CDR3 sequence: CASSPSTGRGPYNEQFF. CDR3 in DNA: TGTGCCAGCAGCCCCTCCACGGGCAGGGGACCCTACAATGAGCAGTTCTTC.

The V and J genes are TRBV18 and TRBJ2-2, with unresolved D. V lost 3 bases and J lost 2, with 7 bases in between. The CDR3 has 14 amino acids. Germline assignment: CDR1 KGHSH and CDR2 LQKENI. The DNA of the CDR3 is TGTGCCAGCTCACCTGGCGTTAACACCGGGGAGCTGTTTTTT. Amino acids: CASSPGVNTGELFF.

The chain is built from TRBV7-3 and TRBJ2-3; D is ambiguous. The CDR3 sequence is 13 residues long. Trimming left V 5 bases short and J 8 bases short, with 14 bases between. From germline, CDR1 is SGHTA and CDR2 FQGTGA. The CDR3 DNA reads TGTGCCAGCAGCCCCCAGAGGCCAGCTACGCAGTATTTT. It is translated as CASSPQRPATQYF.

This clone has only a few counts. The V gene is TRBV6-5, the J gene TRBJ1-1; D ambiguous. The ends were cut back, 5 bases at V and 9 bases at J, with 10 bases in the middle. Germline CDR1 is MNHEY and CDR2 is SVGAGI. The CDR3 has 11 residues. This CDR3 reads CASSNTVQAFF. The CDR3 nucleotides are TGTGCCAGCAGTAACACGGTCCAAGCTTTCTTT.

V and J are TRBV18 and TRBJ1-6; TRBD1 matches at 7 bases. Germline V CDR1 and CDR2: KGHSH, LQKENI. The CDR3 totals 15 residues. With V trimmed by 6 bases and J by 0 bases, 2 bases remained unmatched. The CDR3 DNA reads as TGTGCCAGCTCCACAGGGGACTCCTATAATTCACCCCTCCACTTT. It codes for CASSTGDSYNSPLHF.